The source of this T cell receptor beta chain is a study of blood T cell repertoires in COVID-19. At the level of the study: Spain, Italy and the United States supplied samples that represented acute and convalescent COVID-19.

Methods used by the authors: By means of reference gene primer amplification, nucleated cell counts were estimated. Here immunoSEQ multiplex PCR was the method, and the copy in TCRdb shows in-frame clones only, minus some. V, J and clone size are those of that table, while D and trimming were read from the DNA. The sample has fewer than 700,000 clones, roughly 89% seen once. One Seattle source followed patients from active infection through their disease course. Source material: peripheral blood. The sequence was collected from a woman in her forties or fifties with COVID-19, enrolled during active disease.

Written as DNA, the CDR3 is TGTGCCAGCAGCTCAGCGGGGGGGCCCACAGATACGCAGTATTTT. Its protein is CASSSAGGPTDTQYF. The chain joins TRBV11-3 to TRBJ2-3; TRBD2 aligns across 10 bases. After removal of 4 bases from V and 2 bases from J, the junction contained 3 bases not matched to a gene. The CDR3 runs 15 residues. Germline assignment: CDR1 SGHNT and CDR2 YENEEA.